The rows below give T cell receptor beta chains drawn from one sample of a study of shared T cell receptors in the human thymus. Sequencing used immunoSEQ multiplex PCR; TCRdb keeps in-frame clones, though not all of them. The sample carries about 610,000 clones, approximately 90% recorded once. This sample also belongs to another study, concerning human thymus T cells.

The specimen was thymocytes. These receptors originate from a boy under three years old with a congenital heart defect. Each CDR3 is given with its conserved first and last residue. A D gene is named only where the DNA matches it firmly. A clone size is listed for some rows: how often the clone was seen (once, few, many), or a class if it is expanded.

abundance: NA
d_gene: NA
j_gene: TRBJ2-3
v_gene: TRBV15
CDR3nt: TGTGCCACCAGCAGAGATGGTCCGGGCAGGGCGGGAATGTCAGATACGCAGTATTTT
CDR3aa: CATSRDGPGRAGMSDTQYF

abundance: few
d_gene: TRBD1
j_gene: TRBJ2-3
v_gene: TRBV10-3
CDR3nt: TGTGCCATCAGTGGGGACAGGGCGCCCCCAGGAGATACGCAGTATTTT
CDR3aa: CAISGDRAPPGDTQYF

abundance: NA
d_gene: TRBD2
j_gene: TRBJ2-3
v_gene: TRBV19
CDR3nt: TGTGCCAGTAGTATTAGCGGGAGAGGGGAGGGAGATACGCAGTATTTT
CDR3aa: CASSISGRGEGDTQYF

abundance: NA
d_gene: TRBD2
j_gene: TRBJ2-3
v_gene: TRBV15
CDR3nt: TGTGCCACCAGCAGAGATCCCCCGGGAGGGCTAACAGATACGCAGTATTTT
CDR3aa: CATSRDPPGGLTDTQYF

abundance: NA
d_gene: TRBD1
j_gene: TRBJ2-1
v_gene: TRBV28
CDR3nt: TGTGCCAGCAGTTTAGAGGACAGGTTCTACAATGAGCAGTTCTTC
CDR3aa: CASSLEDRFYNEQFF

abundance: NA
d_gene: NA
j_gene: TRBJ2-7
v_gene: TRBV27
CDR3nt: TGTGCCAGCAGTTTATCACGGTTTTCCGAGCAGTACTTC
CDR3aa: CASSLSRFSEQYF

abundance: NA
d_gene: NA
j_gene: TRBJ2-1
v_gene: TRBV5-8
CDR3nt: TGTGCCAGCAGCCCTCACGGGTACCTCTCCTACAATGAGCAGTTCTTC
CDR3aa: CASSPHGYLSYNEQFF

abundance: NA
d_gene: TRBD2
j_gene: TRBJ2-6
v_gene: TRBV19
CDR3nt: TGTGCCAGTAGTACCACCCTCACTAGCGGGGAGAGCTCTGGGGCCAACGTCCTGACTTTC
CDR3aa: CASSTTLTSGESSGANVLTF

abundance: NA
d_gene: NA
j_gene: TRBJ2-7
v_gene: TRBV5-1
CDR3nt: TGCGCCAGCAGCGTAGTCGTCGGGACAATTTTCTACGAGCAGTACTTC
CDR3aa: CASSVVVGTIFYEQYF

abundance: NA
d_gene: NA
j_gene: TRBJ2-3
v_gene: TRBV6-4
CDR3nt: TGTGCCAGCAGTGACCCCCACGCACCCGGGGATACGCAGTATTTT
CDR3aa: CASSDPHAPGDTQYF

abundance: NA
d_gene: TRBD1
j_gene: TRBJ1-1
v_gene: TRBV10-3
CDR3nt: TGTGCCATCAGTGAATCAGGGGGAGCCACTGAAGCTTTCTTT
CDR3aa: CAISESGGATEAFF

abundance: NA
d_gene: TRBD2
j_gene: TRBJ2-1
v_gene: TRBV7-3
CDR3nt: TGTGCCAGCAGCCCCGGACTAGCGGGAGTTACTGAGCAGTTCTTC
CDR3aa: CASSPGLAGVTEQFF

abundance: NA
d_gene: NA
j_gene: TRBJ2-3
v_gene: TRBV10-3
CDR3nt: TGTGCCATCAGTGAGGGAGGAGATACGCAGTATTTT
CDR3aa: CAISEGGDTQYF

abundance: NA
d_gene: TRBD1
j_gene: TRBJ2-7
v_gene: TRBV19
CDR3nt: TGTGCCAGTAGTATTAAGCAGGGGGAAGGCCACGAGCAGTACTTC
CDR3aa: CASSIKQGEGHEQYF

abundance: NA
d_gene: NA
j_gene: TRBJ2-7
v_gene: TRBV5-6
CDR3nt: TGTGCCAGCAGCTTGCTCCCGGGAGAGGGGCAGTACTTC
CDR3aa: CASSLLPGEGQYF

abundance: NA
d_gene: TRBD2
j_gene: TRBJ2-1
v_gene: TRBV5-6
CDR3nt: TGTGCCAGCAGCGTAAGAAGTGGGCGGGAGGGTGGCAATAGGGATGAGCAGTTCTTC
CDR3aa: CASSVRSGREGGNRDEQFF